The text below deals with one T cell receptor beta chain. In the original analysis: Amplifying reference gene primers gave estimates of nucleated cell counts. TCRdb keeps only in-frame clones here, not all; method: immunoSEQ multiplex PCR. V, J and clone size reflect that table, while D and trimming were determined from the DNA. The table shows 150,000 to 200,000 clones, with about 81% occurring only once. The data stem from a study of blood T cell repertoires in COVID-19. For the study at large: The samples span acute and convalescent COVID-19 from the United States, Italy and Spain. The cDNA or gDNA used as material had been derived from T cells, B-cell-depleted T cells, or PBMCs.

The ends lost 0 bases at V and 9 bases at J; junction bases unmatched: 5. Germline V CDR1 and CDR2: LGHNA, YSLEER. There are 15 residues in the CDR3. The rearrangement uses TRBV4-3 and TRBJ2-1; TRBD1 agrees at 10 bases. The sample consisted of peripheral blood. The sequence was collected from a human donor in a cohort sampled during active COVID-19. The CDR3 nucleotides read TGCGCCAGCAGCCAAGATAGTGGACAGGGGGTTGAGCAGTTCTTC. This encodes CASSQDSGQGVEQFF.